This entry concerns a single TCR beta chain. What it recognizes is unknown. The data stem from a study of T cells in localized non-small cell lung cancer. Assay used: immunoSEQ multiplex PCR; TCRdb lists only in-frame clones, some missing. The sample has roughly 3,800 clones, about 26% seen once; the top ten hold about 8%. The study, taken as a whole, reports: Longer overall survival was seen with higher T cell density measured in blood. Heterogeneity remains possible, as sequencing covered one tumor region only. A median of about 58 of the top 100 tumor clones appeared in adjacent lung, which was paired and uninvolved. Tumor showed lower T cell clonality than uninvolved adjacent lung, where it was highest.

This sample comprised lung tumor tissue, obtained before any cancer treatment. The sequence was collected from a man between 40 and 70 years old with stage I lung adenocarcinoma.

The CDR3 sequence is CASSSRTSKNIQYF. In nucleotides, the CDR3 is TGTGCCAGCAGCAGCAGGACTAGCAAAAACATTCAGTACTTC. This rearrangement joins TRBV11-3 to TRBJ2-4; TRBD2 aligns across 7 bases. Germline loops: CDR1 SGHNT, CDR2 YENEEA. The CDR3 length is 14 residues. With V trimmed by 5 bases and J by 3 bases, 4 bases remained unmatched.